Presented here are 27 T cell receptor beta chains from one specimen sequenced in a study of T cell responses to AZD1222 COVID-19 vaccine. The assay was immunoSEQ multiplex PCR, and TCRdb's table has in-frame clones only and misses some. The top ten clones hold approximately 5% of a sample with roughly 140,000 clones, around 90% of them seen once. The starting material was peripheral blood, obtained on day 0 of AZD1222 vaccination. These receptors came from an adult in good health.

This sequence joins TRBV10-3 and TRBJ1-3; D unclear. Per germline, CDR1 ENHRY and CDR2 SYGVKD. The CDR3 extends over 14 amino acids. The ends were cut back, 3 bases at V and 0 bases at J, with 6 bases in the middle. This CDR3 is CAISDPPSGNTIYF. The CDR3 nucleotides are TGTGCCATCAGTGATCCCCCCTCTGGAAACACCATATATTTT.

The CDR3 reads CASSRSWGASGANVLTF. CDR3 DNA sequence: TGTGCCAGCAGCCGGAGTTGGGGGGCTTCTGGGGCCAACGTCCTGACTTTC. This rearrangement joins TRBV5-8 to TRBJ2-6; either TRBD1 or TRBD2 may fit D (6 bases each). The germline V gene has CDR1 SGHTS and CDR2 YDEGEE. The CDR3 totals 17 residues. Between the trimmed V and J ends, which lost 4 bases and 1 base, there was a span of 15 bases.

The rearrangement uses TRBV25-1 and TRBJ2-7, with 7 positions matching TRBD2. Trimming at V came to 4 bases and at J to 0 bases, leaving 0 bases not matched to a gene. This CDR3 is built from 13 residues. The germline gives CDR1 MGHDK, CDR2 SYGVNS. CDR3 coding DNA: TGTGCCAGCAGTGGACTAGCCTCCTACGAGCAGTACTTC. Translation gives CASSGLASYEQYF.

This clone is a singleton in its sample. The chain recombines TRBV5-3 with TRBJ2-7; 8 bases align to TRBD2. TRBV5-3 is known as an ORF, though its function is uncertain. This CDR3 has 16 amino acids. V shed 4 bases, J shed 4 bases, and the junction held 13 bases outside the gene matches. In DNA form, the CDR3 reads TGTGCCAGAAGCACCACGGCGGCTAGCGGGCCTTACGAGCAGTACTTC. Translated, it gives CARSTTAASGPYEQYF.

The chain carries TRBV4-3 and TRBJ2-7; the D gene is possibly TRBD1 (7 bases). This CDR3 is 15 amino acids long. The germline V gene has CDR1 LGHNA and CDR2 YSLEER. V lost 1 base and J lost 5, with 15 bases in between. The CDR3 DNA sequence: TGCGCCAGCAGCCAAGCGCAAGGGGGCGGGAACGAGCAGTACTTC. It encodes CASSQAQGGGNEQYF.

The chain joins TRBV5-4 to TRBJ1-1; 7 positions match TRBD1. The CDR3 is made up of 14 amino acids. Trimming took 5 bases from V and 2 from J; bases not matched to a gene: 6. Germline V gene lookup returns CDR1 SGHNT and CDR2 YYREEE (reference sequence). The chain's CDR3 is CASRNRGSNTEAFF. DNA for the CDR3: TGTGCCAGCAGGAACAGGGGTAGTAACACTGAAGCTTTCTTT.

V is TRBV5-4 and J is TRBJ2-7; 9 bases line up with TRBD2. In germline, CDR1 is SGHNT, CDR2 YYREEE (reference sequence). The CDR3 runs 17 residues. Trimming cost V 0 bases and J 2 bases; bases outside gene matches: 9. DNA for the CDR3: TGTGCCAGCAGCTTGGAGGATAGCGGGAGCGCAACCTACGAGCAGTACTTC. This codes for CASSLEDSGSATYEQYF.

This chain joins TRBV7-9 and TRBJ2-4; 11 nucleotides align to TRBD1. There are 16 residues in the CDR3. CDR1 and CDR2 from the germline V gene are SEHNR and FQNEAQ (reference sequence). V lost 5 bases, J lost 8 bases, and 11 bases stayed unmatched. The chain's CDR3 is CASSLGTGGEWDIQYF. CDR3 DNA: TGTGCCAGCAGCCTTGGGACAGGGGGTGAATGGGACATTCAGTACTTC.

The chain is built from TRBV10-3 and TRBJ2-1, with D perhaps matching TRBD2 (6 bases). V lost 7 bases and J 8 bases, leaving 18 bases between the germline ends. The CDR3 runs 14 residues. Germline V gene data show CDR1 as ENHRY and CDR2 as SYGVKD. The CDR3 spells CAIKPPGGFDEQFF. CDR3 DNA: TGTGCCATCAAACCCCCCGGAGGGTTCGATGAGCAGTTCTTC.

This chain uses TRBV28 with TRBJ2-7; D assignment may be TRBD1 or TRBD2 (5 bases each). This CDR3 has 14 amino acids. V gave up 2 bases and J gave up 6 bases, with 14 bases separating them. Germline V lookup: CDR1 MDHEN, CDR2 SYDVKM. The CDR3 region is CASSLGDRAFEQYF. The CDR3 DNA sequence: TGTGCCAGCAGTTTAGGGGACCGGGCTTTCGAGCAGTACTTC.

The rearrangement uses TRBV6-2 or TRBV6-3 and TRBJ2-7, with 9 bases that match TRBD1. The ends lost 0 bases at V and 5 bases at J; junction bases unmatched: 8. CDR1 and CDR2 from the germline V gene are MNHEY and SVGEGT. The CDR3 length is 16 residues. The CDR3 is CASSYSTPGQGHEQYF. Here the CDR3 DNA reads TGTGCCAGCAGTTACTCCACCCCGGGACAGGGCCACGAGCAGTACTTC.

The chain recombines TRBV20-1 with TRBJ1-5, with 7 positions matching TRBD1. With 3 bases clipped from V and 1 base from J, the junction kept 6 bases outside the gene matches. CDR3 length equals 15 residues. Germline values: CDR1 DFQATT, CDR2 SNEGSKA (reference sequence). CDR3 sequence reads: CSASLRGLSNQPQHF. For the CDR3, the DNA is TGCAGTGCTAGTTTGAGGGGGCTAAGCAATCAGCCCCAGCATTTT.

The chain uses TRBV5-4 and TRBJ2-2, with D tentatively TRBD1 (6 bases). The length of the CDR3 is 16 residues. V was shortened by 0 bases and J by 6 bases, with 15 bases between the two germline ends. Germline CDR1 and CDR2: SGHNT and YYREEE (reference sequence). Here the CDR3 reads CASSLGRYGGPGELFF. Here the CDR3 DNA reads TGTGCCAGCAGCTTGGGACGGTATGGGGGCCCCGGGGAGCTGTTTTTT.

V is TRBV4-3 and J is TRBJ2-2; no definite D call. V was clipped by 0 bases and J by 9 bases, with 11 bases between them. The germline gives CDR1 LGHNA, CDR2 YSLEER. The CDR3 is made up of 14 amino acids. CDR3 sequence reads: CASSQDRAARELFF. The CDR3 coding sequence is TGCGCCAGCAGCCAAGATAGGGCCGCTCGGGAGCTGTTTTTT.

The chain employs TRBV4-3 and TRBJ2-7; 9 nucleotides match TRBD2. The CDR3 extends over 15 amino acids. CDR1 LGHNA and CDR2 YSLEER come from the germline V gene. V was clipped by 1 base and J by 5 bases; unmatched bases: 6. CDR3 DNA: TGCGCCAGCAGCCAAGTCGCGGGAGGGGTCGACGAGCAGTACTTC. Its translation: CASSQVAGGVDEQYF.

This chain connects TRBV19 to TRBJ2-7; D is unresolved. Trimming removed 6 bases from V and 2 bases from J, with 11 bases in between. Germline V gives CDR1 LNHDA, CDR2 SQIVND (reference sequence). The CDR3 is made up of 13 amino acids. The CDR3, as DNA: TGTGCCAGTAGAAGTCACGAAACCTACGAGCAGTACTTC. Translating gives CASRSHETYEQYF.

The gene calls are TRBV2 and TRBJ1-5, with 7 bases aligning to TRBD1. The CDR3 consists of 15 residues. Per germline, CDR1 SNHLY and CDR2 FYNNEI. J lost 0 bases, V lost 6 bases, and 5 bases had no gene match. CDR3 coding DNA: TGTGCCAGCAGGCGGACAGGAGGTAGCAATCAGCCCCAGCATTTT. It codes for CASRRTGGSNQPQHF.

The chain is built from TRBV30 and TRBJ1-6, with a tentative D call TRBD1 (6 bases). This CDR3 has 15 amino acids. The germline V and J ends were trimmed by 1 base and 7 bases, with 14 bases remaining between them. Germline CDR1 reads GTSNPN; CDR2 reads SVGIG (reference sequence). Here the CDR3 reads CAWSAGQFANSPLHF. The CDR3 nucleotides are TGTGCCTGGAGTGCGGGACAATTCGCGAATTCACCCCTCCACTTT.

The chain links TRBV27 to TRBJ1-1; 8 positions agree with TRBD1. Germline lookup yields CDR1 MNHEY and CDR2 SMNVEV (reference sequence). The CDR3 has 15 amino acids. Trimming at V came to 2 bases and at J to 4 bases, leaving 6 bases not matched to a gene. CDR3 protein: CASSLGGQGVTEAFF. In DNA, the CDR3 is TGTGCCAGCAGTTTAGGTGGACAGGGCGTCACTGAAGCTTTCTTT.

In its sample, this clone was seen once. The chain carries TRBV2 and TRBJ2-7; 14 positions agree with TRBD2. Losses at the gene ends were 6 bases for V and 7 bases for J; bases not matched to a gene: 5. The CDR3 consists of 14 residues. Germline CDR1 reads SNHLY; CDR2 reads FYNNEI. The CDR3 protein is CASRGLAGVGEQYF. The CDR3 nucleotides are TGTGCCAGCAGGGGACTAGCGGGAGTGGGTGAGCAGTACTTC.

This clone appeared a single time. In DNA, the CDR3 is TGTGCCAGCAGTTACACGGGAGGAGATCAGCCCCAGCATTTT. Protein: CASSYTGGDQPQHF. The chain couples TRBV6-2 or TRBV6-3 to TRBJ1-5, with D unclear. The CDR3 sequence is 14 residues long. V shed 2 bases and J shed 5 bases, with 10 bases lying between them. Germline V gene sequence: CDR1 MNHEY, CDR2 SVGEGT.

This chain joins TRBV5-8 and TRBJ1-3, with unresolved D. The CDR3 is made up of 13 amino acids. The V gene's germline CDR1 is SGHTS and CDR2 YDEGEE. The V end lost 1 base, the J end lost 0 bases, and 2 bases lay between the germline ends. The CDR3 loop reads CASSLSSGNTIYF. The CDR3 DNA sequence: TGTGCCAGCAGCTTGAGCTCTGGAAACACCATATATTTT.

The chain recombines TRBV4-3 with TRBJ1-1; 9 positions agree with TRBD1. J gave up 10 bases and V 4 bases, and 13 bases lay outside the gene matches. The CDR3 sequence is 15 residues long. From germline, CDR1 is LGHNA and CDR2 YSLEER. The CDR3: CASSRVGTGKSSAFF. The CDR3 nucleotides are TGCGCCAGCAGCCGGGTAGGGACAGGGAAGAGTTCAGCTTTCTTT.

This chain links TRBV6-6 with TRBJ1-6; weak D call: TRBD1 (6 bases). The V gene's germline CDR1 is MNHNY and CDR2 SVGAGI (reference sequence). Between the trimmed V and J ends, which lost 6 bases and 6 bases, there was a span of 12 bases. This CDR3 is built from 14 residues. The CDR3 protein is CASSSGVGNSPLHF. CDR3 nucleotides: TGTGCCAGCAGCTCAGGGGTGGGTAATTCACCCCTCCACTTT.

This chain links TRBV5-1 with TRBJ2-6; 7 bases align to TRBD1. This CDR3 contains 16 residues. V lost 0 bases and J lost 3; bases outside the gene matches: 3. Germline lookup yields CDR1 SGHRS and CDR2 YFSETQ. The CDR3 DNA follows: TGCGCCAGCAGCTTGGTTACAGGGGTTGGGGCCAACGTCCTGACTTTC. Encoded protein: CASSLVTGVGANVLTF.

This clone was seen only once. The CDR3 loop is CASSVSTSGSLNEQFF. CDR3 DNA sequence: TGTGCCAGTAGTGTTTCAACTAGCGGGAGCCTCAATGAGCAGTTCTTC. V gene TRBV19 combines with J gene TRBJ2-1, with 11 positions matching TRBD2. Germline V gene sequence: CDR1 LNHDA, CDR2 SQIVND (reference sequence). V lost 5 bases and J lost 6; bases outside the gene matches: 9. The CDR3 contains 16 residues.

The CDR3 DNA follows: TGCGCCAGCAGCCAAAGTCCCCGAGCATTGGGACCTCAAGCTTTCTTT. It yields the protein CASSQSPRALGPQAFF. The V and J genes are TRBV4-3 and TRBJ1-1; tentative D call: TRBD1 (5 bases). The germline gives CDR1 LGHNA, CDR2 YSLEER. The CDR3 has 16 amino acids. V was pared by 2 bases and J by 9 bases, with 22 bases between.